Listed below are T cell receptor beta chains from one sample, sequenced in a study of tumor-infiltrating lymphocytes in primary liver carcinoma. From the multiplex PCR reads, TCRdb called clonotypes with MiXCR, one entry per CDR3 protein. The sample yields about 310,000 distinct CDR3 sequences, 65% seen once. Sequenced sample: peripheral blood. These receptors all stem from a middle-aged man with primary liver carcinoma and hepatitis B virus infection. CDR3s include the opening cysteine and the closing phenylalanine or tryptophan. The D gene is left open where the match is weak. Clone size is not always given. Where it is, it says once, few, many or a class for expanded clones.

V	J	D	size	CDR3	DNA
TRBV6-1	TRBJ2-7	TRBD1	few	CASSLWTGGYEQYF	TGTGCCAGCAGTCTGTGGACAGGGGGCTACGAGCAGTACTTC
TRBV11-1	TRBJ2-5	.	many	CASSSGSGKGGETQYF	TGTGCCAGCAGCTCAGGAAGCGGGAAAGGGGGAGAGACCCAGTACTTC
TRBV4-1	TRBJ1-2	.	few	CASSQEGGAKGYTF	TGTGCCAGCAGCCAAGAAGGAGGGGCGAAAGGCTACACCTTC
TRBV11-1	TRBJ2-4	TRBD2	.	CASSFPVTSGTQSIQYF	TGTGCCAGCAGCTTTCCCGTGACTAGCGGGACCCAAAGCATTCAGTACTTC
TRBV30	TRBJ2-3	.	many	CAWSTGYPDTQYF	TGTGCCTGGAGTACAGGGTACCCAGATACGCAGTATTTT
TRBV7-9	TRBJ2-7	.	.	CAGSSDSRGPYEQYF	TGTGCCGGCAGCTCGGACTCCAGGGGCCCGTACGAGCAGTACTTC
TRBV11-3	TRBJ2-5	.	.	CASSLTGAGMTQYF	TGTGCCAGCAGCTTGACCGGGGCAGGAATGACCCAATACTTC
TRBV28	TRBJ2-7	TRBD2	few	CASSVGRAYPEQYF	TGTGCCAGCAGCGTCGGGAGGGCCTACCCCGAGCAGTACTTC
TRBV10-1	TRBJ2-2	.	.	CASCSETNTGELFF	TGCGCCAGTTGTAGCGAGACCAACACCGGGGAGCTGTTTTTT
TRBV6-1	TRBJ2-3	TRBD2	.	CANNEGTSGRNTQYF	TGTGCCAACAATGAGGGGACTAGCGGGAGAAATACGCAGTATTTT
TRBV4-1	TRBJ2-2	TRBD2	.	CASSQDRAGANTGELAF	TGCGCCAGCAGCCAAGATAGAGCGGGAGCGAACACCGGGGAGCTGGCTTTT
TRBV11-3	TRBJ2-3	TRBD2	once	CANSYGGTGDTQYF	TGTGCCAACAGCTACGGGGGGACGGGTGATACGCAGTATTTT
TRBV6-1	TRBJ2-5	TRBD2	.	CASSGAFRRGETQYF	TGTGCCAGCAGTGGAGCGTTCAGGCGGGGGGAGACCCAGTACTTC
TRBV14	TRBJ2-3	TRBD2	.	CASSQEFSGRVTTDTQYF	TGTGCCAGCAGCCAGGAATTCAGCGGGAGGGTAACCACAGATACGCAGTATTTT
TRBV10-3	TRBJ2-2	.	.	CAISESNRWGVGTGERFF	.
TRBV5-5	TRBJ1-5	.	.	CASSYYQEAGQPQHF	TGTGCCAGCAGCTACTATCAGGAGGCGGGTCAGCCCCAGCATTTT
TRBV6-6	TRBJ1-2	.	many	CASRKPDSFYGYTF	TGTGCCAGCAGAAAACCGGACAGCTTCTATGGCTACACCTTC
TRBV28	TRBJ2-7	.	.	CASSLVQSSNEQYF	TGTGCCAGCAGTTTAGTCCAGTCTTCGAACGAGCAGTACTTC
TRBV6-5	TRBJ2-7	.	.	CDSSRVGEHYF	TGTGACAGCAGTAGGGTGGGGGAGCACTACTTC
TRBV4-3	TRBJ1-1	.	.	CASSQGKGRETEAFF	TGCGCCAGCAGCCAAGGCAAGGGTAGAGAGACTGAGGCTTTCTTT
TRBV10-3	TRBJ1-1	.	.	CDIRGPSMGNTEAFF	TGTGACATCAGGGGACCCTCAATGGGGAACACTGAAGCTTTCTTT
TRBV6-4	TRBJ2-1	.	.	CASRRDFSSYNEQFF	TGTGCCAGCAGGCGGGACTTCTCCTCCTACAATGAGCAGTTCTTC
TRBV14	TRBJ2-1	TRBD2	.	CASRQPLAGAYNEQFF	TGTGCCAGCAGACAACCTCTAGCGGGGGCCTACAATGAGCAGTTCTTC
TRBV29-1	TRBJ2-3	.	once	CSVEGAPGITDTQYF	TGCAGCGTTGAGGGGGCCCCGGGAATCACAGATACGCAGTATTTT
TRBV11-1	TRBJ2-1	TRBD2	.	CAAPCFFGLELSYNEQFF	TGTGCAGCCCCGTGTTTCTTTGGACTAGAACTCTCCTACAATGAGCAGTTCTTC
TRBV5-4	TRBJ1-1	TRBD1	.	CASSMGGTGAANTEAFF	TGTGCCAGCAGCATGGGGGGGACAGGGGCAGCCAACACTGAAGCTTTCTTT
TRBV30	TRBJ2-7	.	few	CAWSLGLGQYF	TGTGCCTGGAGTTTGGGTTTGGGGCAGTACTTC
TRBV13	TRBJ2-5	TRBD2	once	CASSLMTSGHLETQYF	TGTGCCAGCAGCTTAATGACTAGCGGCCACCTAGAAACCCAGTACTTC
TRBV7-8	TRBJ1-2	.	.	CASSLVEDGYTF	TGTGCCAGCAGCTTAGTTGAAGATGGCTACACCTTC
TRBV28	TRBJ2-7	TRBD1	.	CVSSLVDRGLEQYF	TGTGTTAGCAGTTTAGTTGACAGGGGGCTCGAGCAGTACTTC
TRBV5-1	TRBJ2-1	.	few	CASSGSGFGNNEQFF	TGCGCCAGCAGCGGGAGCGGCTTCGGGAACAATGAGCAGTTCTTC
TRBV14	TRBJ1-1	TRBD1	.	CASSHRDRGRGNTEAFF	TGTGCCAGCAGCCACAGGGACAGGGGTCGCGGGAACACTGAAGCTTTCTTT
TRBV4-2	TRBJ1-3	.	.	CASSQDPIRGIGNTIYF	TGTGCCAGCAGCCAAGATCCGATCAGGGGAATTGGAAACACCATATATTTT
TRBV30	TRBJ1-5	TRBD1	.	CALQRDSSNQPQHF	TGTGCCTTGCAGCGGGACAGCAGCAATCAGCCCCAGCATTTT
TRBV30	TRBJ1-2	.	.	CAWSPHSNYGYTF	TGTGCCTGGAGTCCCCACAGCAACTATGGCTACACCTTC
TRBV29-1	TRBJ2-3	TRBD1	.	CGVGTGGPDTQYF	TGCGGCGTTGGGACAGGGGGCCCAGATACGCAGTATTTT
TRBV5-1	TRBJ2-1	.	.	CASFGYNEKFF	TGCGCCAGCTTTGGGTACAATGAGAAGTTCTTC
TRBV7-8	TRBJ2-7	.	.	CASSLRVAASYEQYF	TGTGCCAGCAGCTTAAGGGTAGCGGCCTCCTACGAGCAGTACTTC
TRBV14	TRBJ1-2	TRBD1	.	CTSSRKQGIPGYTF	TGTACCAGCAGCCGAAAACAGGGGATCCCTGGCTACACCTTC
TRBV6-2/TRBV6-3	TRBJ2-2	TRBD2	.	CASNLLAGGTGELFF	TGTGCCAGCAATCTATTAGCGGGTGGCACCGGGGAGCTGTTTTTT
TRBV4-3	TRBJ1-1	TRBD1	few	CASSPWTGGGTEAFF	TGCGCCAGCAGCCCGTGGACAGGGGGCGGCACTGAAGCTTTCTTT
TRBV5-5	TRBJ2-3	TRBD2	few	CASSDRGGLAGGQRDTQYF	TGTGCCAGCAGCGACAGGGGCGGACTAGCGGGAGGCCAGAGAGATACGCAGTATTTT
TRBV15	TRBJ2-2	.	.	CATSRDLRSGELFF	TGTGCCACCAGCAGAGATCTACGCTCCGGGGAGCTGTTTTTT
TRBV6-1	TRBJ2-7	.	.	CASSEKAGKDHEQYF	TGTGCCAGCAGTGAAAAGGCAGGGAAGGATCACGAGCAGTACTTC
TRBV29-1	TRBJ1-1	.	.	CSVEGTANTEPFF	TGTAGCGTTGAAGGAACCGCGAACACTGAACCTTTCTTT
TRBV7-9	TRBJ2-7	.	.	CASSLLSRYSGEQYF	TGTGCCAGCAGCTTATTAAGTAGATATTCCGGGGAGCAGTACTTC
TRBV6-6	TRBJ1-1	TRBD1	.	CASSSVQGANTEAFF	TGTGCCAGCAGTTCTGTACAGGGGGCGAACACTGAAGCTTTCTTT
TRBV7-9	TRBJ2-3	TRBD1	.	CASSLSRQGRTDTQYF	TGTGCCAGCAGCCTAAGTAGACAGGGGAGGACAGATACGCAGTATTTT
TRBV7-9	TRBJ2-3	.	few	CASSPRQTDTQYF	TGTGCTAGCAGCCCCAGACAGACAGATACGCAGTATTTT
TRBV29-1	TRBJ2-5	.	.	CSVNLGGETQYF	TGCAGCGTTAATCTCGGGGGAGAGACCCAGTACTTC
TRBV10-3	TRBJ2-5	.	many	CAISVNRQETQYF	TGTGCCATCAGTGTGAACAGACAAGAGACCCAGTACTTC
TRBV6-2/TRBV6-3	TRBJ2-1	TRBD2	.	CASSYPPSRAGAYDEQFF	TGTGCCAGCAGTTACCCACCCTCCCGAGCGGGGGCCTACGATGAGCAGTTCTTC
TRBV11-2	TRBJ1-2	.	.	CASNPPLNYGYTF	TGTGCCAGCAACCCCCCCCTGAACTATGGCTACACCTTC
TRBV7-2	TRBJ2-7	TRBD2	.	CASSPVSSGYPSYEQYF	TGTGCCAGCAGCCCCGTGAGTAGCGGGTACCCCTCCTACGAGCAGTACTTC
TRBV30	TRBJ2-5	TRBD1	once	CAWDTGGETQYF	TGTGCCTGGGATACAGGGGGAGAGACCCAGTACTTC